Below, 14 T cell receptor beta chains from the same sample are listed, as sequenced in a study of T-cell reconstitution after alpha-beta-depleted transplantation in children. Molecular barcoding with unique molecular identifiers was used for the TCRbeta library. TCRdb analysed the PCR reads with MiXCR anew, one entry per CDR3 protein. The repertoire holds nearly 350,000 distinct CDR3 sequences, with roughly 16% as singletons. This sample comprised PBMCs, mostly from graft donor cells, obtained 360 days after TCRalphabeta/CD19-depleted stem cell transplant. The receptors derive from a male patient aged 2-15 years who had a stem cell transplant for acute lymphoblastic leukemia, so the T cells may come from the graft donor.

This chain uses TRBV27 with TRBJ2-3, with unresolved D. CDR1 and CDR2 (germline): MNHEY, SMNVEV (reference sequence). Between the trimmed V and J ends, which lost 1 base and 2 bases, there was a span of 25 bases. The CDR3 is made up of 20 amino acids. The CDR3 here is CASSLFIGYLDPLYTDTQYF. CDR3 DNA: TGTGCCAGCAGTTTATTTATCGGTTACCTGGACCCTCTATACACAGATACGCAGTATTTT.

This chain uses TRBV5-1 with TRBJ1-2; tentatively, D is TRBD1 (6 bases). There are 16 residues in the CDR3. Between the trimmed V and J ends, which lost 4 bases and 0 bases, there was a span of 16 bases. Germline-derived CDR1 and CDR2 are SGHRS and YFSETQ. The CDR3 sequence: CASSTGARGPNYGYTF. The CDR3, as DNA: TGCGCCAGCAGCACCGGGGCCAGGGGCCCTAACTATGGCTACACCTTC. The full variable domain, its missing parts supplied by reference TRBV5-1 and TRBJ1-2, is KAGVTQTPRYLIKTRGQQVTLSCSPISGHRSVSWYQQTPGQGLQFLFEYFSETQRNKGNFPGRFSGRQFSNSRSEMNVSTLELGDSALYLCASSTGARGPNYGYTFGSGTRLTVV.

This chain links TRBV12-3 or TRBV12-4 with TRBJ1-5, with TRBD1 as a possible D gene (5 bases). With 6 bases removed from V and 11 bases from J, the gap between germline ends came to 17 bases. The CDR3 has 13 amino acids. CDR3 sequence (DNA): TGTGCCAGCAGGGGGGGGGGTGGAACGGCCCAGCATTTT. Translating it yields CASRGGGGTAQHF.

The J gene is TRBJ1-1, the V gene TRBV28; D is unresolved. The CDR3 runs to 13 residues. Trimming took off 2 bases at V and 4 bases at J, with 8 bases between the two ends. CDR1 is MDHEN and CDR2 is SYDVKM in the germline V gene. CDR3 loop: CASSLRGGTEAFF. The DNA of the CDR3 is TGTGCCAGCAGTTTACGGGGTGGCACTGAAGCTTTCTTT.

CDR3: CSASGKDSNQPQHF. The CDR3, as DNA: TGCAGTGCTAGCGGCAAGGATAGCAATCAGCCCCAGCATTTT. The chain has TRBV20-1 and TRBJ1-5; D call uncertain. V was trimmed by 3 bases and J by 0 bases, leaving 9 bases between them. Germline loops: CDR1 DFQATT, CDR2 SNEGSKA (reference sequence). The CDR3 length is 14 residues.

This chain links TRBV18 with TRBJ1-2; D not certain. The germline V and J ends were trimmed by 2 bases and 4 bases, with 14 bases remaining between them. Per the germline V gene, CDR1 is KGHSH and CDR2 is LQKENI. The CDR3 is made up of 15 amino acids. CDR3 in amino acids: CASSPGVGSSYGYTF. The CDR3 DNA reads as TGTGCCAGCTCACCAGGAGTAGGGTCCTCCTATGGCTACACCTTC.

This clonotype was picked up a small number of times. V and J are TRBV10-3 and TRBJ1-2; D is uncertain. This CDR3 has 11 residues. The germline gives CDR1 ENHRY, CDR2 SYGVKD. Trimming left V 6 bases short and J 1 base short, with 3 bases between. The CDR3 DNA reads as TGTGCCATCAGCGGTAACTATGGCTACACCTTC. Its translation: CAISGNYGYTF.

V is TRBV2 and J is TRBJ2-7; 7 nucleotides line up with TRBD1. Germline CDR1 SNHLY, CDR2 FYNNEI. This CDR3 has 16 residues. V was pared by 6 bases and J by 3 bases, with 14 bases of the junction left unmatched. CDR3 in DNA: TGTGCCAGCAGCGTCCCCAATACAGGGGTCGGCTACGAGCAGTACTTC. Encoded protein: CASSVPNTGVGYEQYF.

This clonotype was counted a few times. The chain is built from TRBV20-1 and TRBJ2-2; a possible D gene is TRBD2 (6 bases). CDR1 and CDR2 (germline): DFQATT, SNEGSKA (reference sequence). The CDR3 contains 19 residues. V lost 3 bases, J lost 0 bases, and 23 bases lay in between. The CDR3 spells CSARALRGVAVPNTGELFF. The CDR3 DNA reads TGCAGTGCTAGGGCCCTCCGCGGGGTAGCCGTACCGAACACCGGGGAGCTGTTTTTT.

This clonotype came up many times. The chain has TRBV12-3 or TRBV12-4 and TRBJ1-5, with no clear D. This CDR3 region has 13 residues. V was shortened by 2 bases and J by 1 base, with 3 bases between the two germline ends. Here the CDR3 reads CASSLRSNQPQHF. The CDR3 nucleotides are TGTGCCAGCAGTTTAAGGAGCAATCAGCCCCAGCATTTT.

This chain links TRBV19 with TRBJ2-1, with D perhaps being TRBD1 or TRBD2 (6 bases each). CDR3 length: 13 amino acids. With 5 bases removed from V and 2 bases from J, the gap between germline ends came to 7 bases. Germline V CDR1 and CDR2: LNHDA, SQIVND (reference sequence). The CDR3 coding sequence is TGTGCCAGTAGTGGGGGGCCCTACAATGAGCAGTTCTTC. It encodes CASSGGPYNEQFF.

This clonotype came up a few times. The rearrangement links TRBV6-5 to TRBJ1-5; D remains unclear. Germline CDR1 MNHEY, CDR2 SVGAGI. This CDR3 contains 14 residues. The germline V and J ends were trimmed by 2 bases and 3 bases, with 8 bases remaining between them. The CDR3 DNA reads as TGTGCCAGCAGTTACGAGGGAATCAATCAGCCCCAGCATTTT. Its protein product is CASSYEGINQPQHF.

This chain connects TRBV11-2 to TRBJ2-1; 7 nucleotides agree with TRBD2. CDR3 length: 15 amino acids. Germline V lookup: CDR1 SGHAT, CDR2 FQNNGV. Unmatched junction bases numbered 12, after V lost 7 bases and J lost 6 bases. In nucleotides, the CDR3 is TGTGCCAGCAACGATTGGCGGGAGATGTTCAATGAGCAGTTCTTC. Its protein product is CASNDWREMFNEQFF.

This clonotype was observed a few times. This sequence joins TRBV28 and TRBJ1-1, with TRBD1 as a possible D gene (6 bases). V was pared by 3 bases and J by 5 bases, with 13 bases between. The germline CDR1 and CDR2 sequences are MDHEN and SYDVKM. CDR3 size: 14 residues. This CDR3 is CASSFRGGWTEAFF. The CDR3, as DNA: TGTGCCAGCAGTTTTCGGGGGGGCTGGACTGAAGCTTTCTTT.